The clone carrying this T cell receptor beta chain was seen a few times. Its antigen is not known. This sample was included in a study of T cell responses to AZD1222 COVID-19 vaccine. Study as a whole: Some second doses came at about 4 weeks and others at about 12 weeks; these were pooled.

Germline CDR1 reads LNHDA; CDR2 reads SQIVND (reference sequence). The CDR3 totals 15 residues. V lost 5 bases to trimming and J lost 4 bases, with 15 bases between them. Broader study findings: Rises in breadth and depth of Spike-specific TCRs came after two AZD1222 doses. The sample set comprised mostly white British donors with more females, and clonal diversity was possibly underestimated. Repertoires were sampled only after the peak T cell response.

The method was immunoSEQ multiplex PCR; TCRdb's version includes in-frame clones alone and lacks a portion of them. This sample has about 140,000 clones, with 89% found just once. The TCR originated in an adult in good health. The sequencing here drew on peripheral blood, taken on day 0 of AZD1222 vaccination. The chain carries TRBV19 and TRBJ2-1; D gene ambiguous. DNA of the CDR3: TGTGCCAGTAGTCACCTACGTTACTATTACAATGAGCAGTTCTTC. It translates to CASSHLRYYYNEQFF. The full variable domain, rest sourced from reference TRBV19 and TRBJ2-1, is DGGITQSPKYLFRKEGQNVTLSCEQNLNHDAMYWYRQDPGQGLRLIYYSQIVNDFQKGDIAEGYSVSREKKESFPLTVTSAQKNPTAFYLCASSHLRYYYNEQFFGPGTRLTVL.